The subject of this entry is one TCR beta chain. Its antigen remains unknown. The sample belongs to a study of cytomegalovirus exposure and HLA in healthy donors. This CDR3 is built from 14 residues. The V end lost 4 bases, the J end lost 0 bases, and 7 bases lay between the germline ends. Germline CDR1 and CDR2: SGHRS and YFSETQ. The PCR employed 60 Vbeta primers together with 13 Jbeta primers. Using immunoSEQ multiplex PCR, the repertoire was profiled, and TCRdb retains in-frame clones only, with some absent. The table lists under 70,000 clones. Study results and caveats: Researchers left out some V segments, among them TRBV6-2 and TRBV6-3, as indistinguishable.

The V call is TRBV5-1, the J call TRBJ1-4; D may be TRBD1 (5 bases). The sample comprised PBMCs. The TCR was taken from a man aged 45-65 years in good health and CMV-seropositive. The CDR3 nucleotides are TGCGCCAGCAGCCGACAGTCAACTAATGAAAAACTGTTTTTT. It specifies CASSRQSTNEKLFF.